The 26 T cell receptor beta chains below come from one sample, sequenced in a study of tumour-infiltrating T cells in Burkitt lymphoma. Libraries were prepared by immunoSEQ multiplex PCR; TCRdb keeps only in-frame clonotypes and omits some of them. The sample yields tens of thousands of clones, around 29% seen once. Sequences were obtained from tumor tissue. The source of these receptors is a human donor with Burkitt lymphoma.

This clone has more than one count but fewer than ten. V usage is TRBV7-9 and J usage is TRBJ2-1; 8 bases match TRBD1. This CDR3 comprises 12 residues. Germline-derived CDR1 and CDR2 are SEHNR and FQNEAQ (reference sequence). The J segment lost 12 bases and the V segment lost 4 bases, leaving 5 bases of the junction unmatched. The chain's CDR3 is CASSSDRGGQFF. The CDR3 nucleotides are TGTGCCAGCAGCTCAGACAGGGGAGGGCAGTTCTTC.

V and J are TRBV5-1 and TRBJ1-2; no clear D. The CDR3 runs 14 residues. Germline assignment: CDR1 SGHRS and CDR2 YFSETQ. V lost 0 bases to trimming and J lost 0 bases, with 6 bases between them. In nucleotides, the CDR3 is TGCGCCAGCAGCTTGGAAGGTTCTAACTATGGCTACACCTTC. This sequence encodes CASSLEGSNYGYTF.

This chain joins TRBV6-1 and TRBJ2-3; no reliable D call. CDR3 length equals 17 residues. Germline CDR1 is MNHNS and CDR2 is SASEGT. The V end lost 4 bases, the J end lost 1 base, and 18 bases lay between the germline ends. CDR3 protein: CASSGDVWSAGTDTQYF. As DNA, the CDR3 is TGTGCCAGCAGTGGGGATGTTTGGTCGGCAGGCACAGATACGCAGTATTTT.

There are a few counts of this clone. This chain links TRBV19 with TRBJ1-1; possible D gene TRBD1, 6 bases. Germline CDR1 and CDR2: LNHDA and SQIVND (reference sequence). V dropped 1 base and J dropped 5 bases, with 14 bases sitting between them. The length of the CDR3 is 15 residues. The DNA for the CDR3 is TGTGCCAGTAGTATAGGTGTGGGGGCTGGAACTGAAGCTTTCTTT. It codes for CASSIGVGAGTEAFF. The variable domain in full, completed from reference TRBV19 and TRBJ1-1, reads DGGITQSPKYLFRKEGQNVTLSCEQNLNHDAMYWYRQDPGQGLRLIYYSQIVNDFQKGDIAEGYSVSREKKESFPLTVTSAQKNPTAFYLCASSIGVGAGTEAFFGQGTRLTVV.

This clone was seen a few times. The chain recombines TRBV19 with TRBJ2-5; 9 nucleotides align to TRBD2. Germline CDR1 LNHDA, CDR2 SQIVND (reference sequence). The CDR3 has 15 amino acids. Losses at the gene ends were 5 bases for V and 3 bases for J; bases not matched to a gene: 7. In DNA, the CDR3 is TGTGCCAGTAGTTGGCGGGGGGGTATGAAAGAGACCCAGTACTTC. Its protein product is CASSWRGGMKETQYF.

This clone has more than one count but fewer than ten. The rearrangement joins TRBV6-1 to TRBJ2-2; 7 bases map to TRBD2. The CDR3 covers 15 residues. Germline V gives CDR1 MNHNS, CDR2 SASEGT. After removal of 3 bases from V and 5 bases from J, the junction contained 6 bases not matched to a gene. This chain's CDR3 is CASSERQGGTGELFF. CDR3 nucleotides: TGTGCCAGCAGTGAGAGGCAGGGAGGGACCGGGGAGCTGTTTTTT.

This clone has only a few counts. This chain links TRBV7-2 with TRBJ2-7; the match to TRBD1 covers 10 bases. The CDR3 sequence is 14 residues long. Trimming took 4 bases from V and 5 from J; bases not matched to a gene: 5. Germline assignment: CDR1 SGHTA and CDR2 FQGNSA. CDR3 protein: CASSSGQGLDEQYF. The CDR3 DNA sequence: TGTGCCAGCAGCTCGGGACAGGGGTTGGACGAGCAGTACTTC.

This clone appeared a few times. The J gene is TRBJ2-3, the V gene TRBV7-2, with D possibly being TRBD1 or TRBD2 (6 bases each). V lost 1 base, J lost 5 bases, and 10 bases lay in between. This CDR3 comprises 14 residues. Germline CDR1 is SGHTA and CDR2 is FQGNSA. The CDR3, as DNA: TGTGCCAGCAGCTTAGGACTAGGGGGAGATACGCAGTATTTT. It yields the protein CASSLGLGGDTQYF.

This clone was detected a few times. J is TRBJ2-7 and V is TRBV10-1, with D uncertain. V lost 8 bases, J lost 1 base, and 12 bases lay in between. CDR1 is WNHNN, CDR2 SYGVQD, per germline (reference sequence). The CDR3 extends over 13 amino acids. CDR3 DNA: TGCGCCAGCGATAAAGATAGTTCCTACGAGCAGTACTTC. This codes for CASDKDSSYEQYF.

The V call is TRBV5-4, the J call TRBJ1-2; weak D call: TRBD1 (6 bases). Trimming stripped 4 bases from V and 4 bases from J, with 11 bases between. Germline V gene data show CDR1 as SGHNT and CDR2 as YYREEE (reference sequence). This CDR3 comprises 13 residues. CDR3: CASSPAGAYGYTF. CDR3 nucleotide sequence: TGTGCCAGCAGCCCCGCAGGGGCCTATGGCTACACCTTC.

This clone was seen a few times. The chain couples TRBV5-1 to TRBJ1-3; D call uncertain. Germline V gene data show CDR1 as SGHRS and CDR2 as YFSETQ. The V gene lost 3 bases and the J gene lost 0 bases, with 13 bases spanning the gap. The CDR3 is 16 amino acids. CDR3 in DNA: TGCGCCAGCAGCTCTTCCAGACAAGGCTCTGGAAACACCATATATTTT. Its protein product is CASSSSRQGSGNTIYF.

This clone has just a few counts. The chain uses TRBV6-1 and TRBJ1-4; D is undetermined. Germline CDR1 MNHNS, CDR2 SASEGT. The CDR3 loop spans 12 amino acids. The ends were cut back, 7 bases at V and 4 bases at J, with 7 bases in the middle. The CDR3 DNA reads as TGTGCCAGCAACAGAGGTAATGAAAAACTGTTTTTT. Translating gives CASNRGNEKLFF.

This rearrangement joins TRBV7-2 to TRBJ2-3; tentatively, D is TRBD1 (6 bases). From germline, CDR1 is SGHTA and CDR2 FQGNSA. Trimming stripped 0 bases from V and 4 bases from J, with 11 bases between. CDR3 length: 15 amino acids. The CDR3 bases are TGTGCCAGCAGCTTAGCTGGGACACGCGCAGATACGCAGTATTTT. The encoded protein is CASSLAGTRADTQYF.

J is TRBJ1-4 and V is TRBV27, with D perhaps TRBD1 (5 bases). Trimming took 3 bases from V and 0 from J, leaving 8 bases between them. Germline V gives CDR1 MNHEY, CDR2 SMNVEV (reference sequence). The CDR3 is made up of 15 amino acids. The CDR3 sequence: CASSFGGATNEKLFF. The DNA of the CDR3 is TGTGCCAGCAGTTTCGGGGGGGCAACTAATGAAAAACTGTTTTTT.

This clone appeared a few times. V is TRBV2 and J is TRBJ2-3; D unresolved. CDR1 and CDR2 from the germline V gene are SNHLY and FYNNEI. This CDR3 spans 11 amino acids. Trimming left V 4 bases short and J 5 bases short, with 4 bases between. The DNA for the CDR3 is TGTGCCAGCAGTGCTCAAGATACGCAGTATTTT. As protein: CASSAQDTQYF.

The gene calls are TRBV7-2 and TRBJ1-2; a possible D gene is TRBD1 (6 bases). Looked up from germline, CDR1 is SGHTA and CDR2 is FQGNSA. CDR3 length: 14 amino acids. V was shortened by 5 bases and J by 4 bases, with 14 bases between the two germline ends. The CDR3 DNA follows: TGTGCCAGCAGCCCCCTCGACAGGATCTATGGCTACACCTTC. This sequence encodes CASSPLDRIYGYTF.

This chain links TRBV30 with TRBJ2-7; 7 bases match TRBD1. The CDR3 extends over 14 amino acids. After removal of 1 base from V and 3 bases from J, the junction contained 6 bases not matched to a gene. Germline lookup yields CDR1 GTSNPN and CDR2 SVGIG (reference sequence). The CDR3 region has the DNA TGTGCCTGGAGTGCAAAATACAGGGGCTACGAGCAGTACTTC. This encodes CAWSAKYRGYEQYF.

This chain joins TRBV29-1 and TRBJ2-3, with a weak D call TRBD2 (6 bases). The CDR3 consists of 14 residues. The germline CDR1 and CDR2 sequences are SQVTM and ANQGSEA. V shed 6 bases and J shed 2 bases, with 15 bases lying between them. Here the CDR3 DNA reads TGCAGCGTCGCGCCGGGAGCTCACACAGATACGCAGTATTTT. Translated, it gives CSVAPGAHTDTQYF.

The chain combines TRBV6-1 with TRBJ2-7; tentative D call: TRBD1 (7 bases). This CDR3 region has 13 residues. Germline V gene data show CDR1 as MNHNS and CDR2 as SASEGT. The DNA for the CDR3 is TGTGCCAGCAGGCGGGACAGCAGTCTGGTCCGTGAGGTC. Amino acids: CASRRDSSLVREV.

The rearrangement uses TRBV6-1 and TRBJ1-5; no clear D gene. In germline, CDR1 is MNHNS, CDR2 SASEGT. Deletions cut 7 bases from V and 5 bases from J, with 15 bases between. The CDR3 runs 14 residues. The CDR3 DNA is TGTGCCAGCATCCAACAGCGGCACTATCAGCCCCAGCATTTT. It specifies CASIQQRHYQPQHF.

The genes are TRBV11-3 and TRBJ2-1; 9 bases agree with TRBD2. The CDR3 length is 14 residues. The V segment lost 4 bases and the J segment 6 bases; nucleotides outside the gene matches: 4. Germline V gives CDR1 SGHNT, CDR2 YENEEA. Here the CDR3 DNA reads TGTGCCAGCAGCTCGGGTAGCGGGAGCAATGAGCAGTTCTTC. Amino acids: CASSSGSGSNEQFF.

This clone has more than one count but fewer than ten. This rearrangement joins TRBV6-1 to TRBJ2-6, with 7 bases lining up with TRBD2. V was pared by 8 bases and J by 1 base, with 5 bases of the junction left unmatched. Germline CDR1 and CDR2: MNHNS and SASEGT. The CDR3 extends over 15 amino acids. CDR3: CASWSGGSGANVLTF. DNA of the CDR3: TGTGCCAGCTGGTCGGGGGGTTCTGGGGCCAACGTCCTGACTTTC.

J is TRBJ2-3 and V is TRBV11-3; the match to TRBD2 covers 9 bases. V dropped 1 base and J dropped 2; count of bases not matched to a gene: 4. The germline gives CDR1 SGHNT, CDR2 YENEEA. This CDR3 region has 16 residues. The CDR3 loop is CASSLGVAGVTDTQYF. The CDR3 nucleotides are TGTGCCAGCAGCTTAGGGGTAGCGGGGGTCACAGATACGCAGTATTTT.

The table lists this clone with a few counts. The genes are TRBV5-1 and TRBJ1-1; 10 nucleotides line up with TRBD1. After removal of 2 bases from V and 5 bases from J, the junction contained 3 bases not matched to a gene. The CDR3 runs 14 residues. Germline V gives CDR1 SGHRS, CDR2 YFSETQ. Written as DNA, the CDR3 is TGCGCCAGCAGCTTTGGACAGGGGGGGACTGAAGCTTTCTTT. Residues: CASSFGQGGTEAFF.

This clone was detected a few times. The gene calls are TRBV2 and TRBJ1-5; D is undetermined. This CDR3 is built from 13 residues. Trimming cost V 6 bases and J 1 base, with 7 bases left between them. From germline, CDR1 is SNHLY and CDR2 FYNNEI. The DNA for the CDR3 is TGTGCCAGCAGAGTACAGAGCAATCAGCCCCAGCATTTT. This gives the protein CASRVQSNQPQHF. The full variable domain, its missing parts supplied by reference TRBV2 and TRBJ1-5, is EPEVTQTPSHQVTQMGQEVILRCVPISNHLYFYWYRQILGQKVEFLVSFYNNEISEKSEIFDDQFSVERPDGSNFTLKIRSTKLEDSAMYFCASRVQSNQPQHFGDGTRLSIL.

This clone was observed a handful of times. The rearrangement links TRBV4-1 to TRBJ2-7; D gene ambiguous. Germline CDR1 and CDR2: MGHRA and YSYEKL. The CDR3 runs to 12 residues. The ends were cut back, 3 bases at V and 6 bases at J, with 9 bases in the middle. The DNA of the CDR3 is TGCGCCAGCAGCCAGGGGTGGGGCGAGCAGTACTTC. It codes for CASSQGWGEQYF.